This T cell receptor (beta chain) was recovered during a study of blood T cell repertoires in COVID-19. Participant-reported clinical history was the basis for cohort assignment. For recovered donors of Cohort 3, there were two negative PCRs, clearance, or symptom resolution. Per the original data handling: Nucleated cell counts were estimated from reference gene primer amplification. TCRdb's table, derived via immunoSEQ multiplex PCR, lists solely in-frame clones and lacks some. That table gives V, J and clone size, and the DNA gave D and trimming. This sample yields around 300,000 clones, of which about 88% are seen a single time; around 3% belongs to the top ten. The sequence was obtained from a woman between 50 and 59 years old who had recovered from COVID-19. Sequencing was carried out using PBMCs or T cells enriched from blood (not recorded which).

The CDR3 reads CASSQAGTSAYEQYF. DNA for the CDR3: TGTGCCAGCAGCCAAGCGGGGACTAGCGCCTACGAGCAGTACTTC. This chain connects TRBV3-1 (or the pseudogene TRBV3-2) to TRBJ2-7, with 10 bases lining up with TRBD2. The junction had 2 bases not matched to a gene; V was cut back by 1 base and J by 2 bases. The CDR3 has 15 amino acids. Germline V lookup: CDR1 LGHDT, CDR2 YNNKEL (reference sequence).